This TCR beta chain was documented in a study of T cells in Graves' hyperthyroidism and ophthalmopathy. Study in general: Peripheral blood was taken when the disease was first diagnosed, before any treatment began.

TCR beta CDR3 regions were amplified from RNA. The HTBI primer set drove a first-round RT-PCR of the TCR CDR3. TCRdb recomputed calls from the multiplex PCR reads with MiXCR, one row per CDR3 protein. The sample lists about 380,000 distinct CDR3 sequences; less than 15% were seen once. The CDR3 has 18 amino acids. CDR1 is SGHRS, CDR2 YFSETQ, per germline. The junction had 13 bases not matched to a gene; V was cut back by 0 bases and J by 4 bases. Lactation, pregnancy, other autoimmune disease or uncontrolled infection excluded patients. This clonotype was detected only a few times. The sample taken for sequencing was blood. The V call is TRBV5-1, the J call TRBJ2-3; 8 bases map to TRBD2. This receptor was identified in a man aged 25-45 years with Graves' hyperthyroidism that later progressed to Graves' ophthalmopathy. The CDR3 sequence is CASSLAASGPHLPDTQYF. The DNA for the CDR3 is TGCGCCAGCAGCTTGGCGGCTAGCGGGCCCCACCTCCCAGATACGCAGTATTTT. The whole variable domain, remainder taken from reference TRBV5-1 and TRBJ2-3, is KAGVTQTPRYLIKTRGQQVTLSCSPISGHRSVSWYQQTPGQGLQFLFEYFSETQRNKGNFPGRFSGRQFSNSRSEMNVSTLELGDSALYLCASSLAASGPHLPDTQYFGPGTRLTVL.